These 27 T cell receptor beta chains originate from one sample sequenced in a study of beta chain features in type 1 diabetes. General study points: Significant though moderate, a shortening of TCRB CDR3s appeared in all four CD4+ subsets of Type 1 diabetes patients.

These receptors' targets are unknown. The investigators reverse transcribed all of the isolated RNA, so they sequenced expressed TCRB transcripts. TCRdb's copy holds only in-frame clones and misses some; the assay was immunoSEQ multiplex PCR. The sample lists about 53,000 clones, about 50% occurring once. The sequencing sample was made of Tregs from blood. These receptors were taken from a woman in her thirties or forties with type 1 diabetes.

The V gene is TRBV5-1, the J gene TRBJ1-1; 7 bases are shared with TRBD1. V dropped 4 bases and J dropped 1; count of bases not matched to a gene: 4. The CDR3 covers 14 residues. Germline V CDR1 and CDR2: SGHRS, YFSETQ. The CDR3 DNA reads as TGCGCCAGCAGCCCCGGACAGGAGAACACTGAAGCTTTCTTT. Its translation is CASSPGQENTEAFF.

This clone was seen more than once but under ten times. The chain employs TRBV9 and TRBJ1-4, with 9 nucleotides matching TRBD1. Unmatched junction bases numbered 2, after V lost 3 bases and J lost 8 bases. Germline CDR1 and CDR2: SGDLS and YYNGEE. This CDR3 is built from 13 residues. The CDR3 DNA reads TGTGCCAGCAGCGCTGGACAGGGGGAAAAACTGTTTTTT. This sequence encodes CASSAGQGEKLFF. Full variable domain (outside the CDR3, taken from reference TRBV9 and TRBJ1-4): DSGVTQTPKHLITATGQRVTLRCSPRSGDLSVYWYQQSLDQGLQFLIQYYNGEERAKGNILERFSAQQFPDLHSELNLSSLELGDSALYFCASSAGQGEKLFFGSGTQLSVL.

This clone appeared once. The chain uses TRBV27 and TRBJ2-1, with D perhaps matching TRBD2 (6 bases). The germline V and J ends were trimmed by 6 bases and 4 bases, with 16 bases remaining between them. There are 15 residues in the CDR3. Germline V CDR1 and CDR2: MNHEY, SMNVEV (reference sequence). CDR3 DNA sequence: TGTGCCAGCAGCCTCTTGGGGGGTATGTACAATGAGCAGTTCTTC. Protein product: CASSLLGGMYNEQFF.

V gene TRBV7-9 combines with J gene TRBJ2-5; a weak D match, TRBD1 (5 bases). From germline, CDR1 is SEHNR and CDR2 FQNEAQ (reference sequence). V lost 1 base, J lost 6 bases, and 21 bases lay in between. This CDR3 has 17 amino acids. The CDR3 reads CASSLVSWAGSSKTQYF. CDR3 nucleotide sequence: TGTGCCAGCAGCTTAGTGTCGTGGGCAGGGTCCAGTAAGACCCAGTACTTC.

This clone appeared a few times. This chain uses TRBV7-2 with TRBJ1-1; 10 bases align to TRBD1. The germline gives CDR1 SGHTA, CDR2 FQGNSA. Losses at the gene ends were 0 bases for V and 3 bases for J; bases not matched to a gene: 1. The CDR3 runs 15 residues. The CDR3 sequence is CASSLAGTGDTEAFF. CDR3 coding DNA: TGTGCCAGCAGCTTAGCGGGGACAGGGGACACTGAAGCTTTCTTT.

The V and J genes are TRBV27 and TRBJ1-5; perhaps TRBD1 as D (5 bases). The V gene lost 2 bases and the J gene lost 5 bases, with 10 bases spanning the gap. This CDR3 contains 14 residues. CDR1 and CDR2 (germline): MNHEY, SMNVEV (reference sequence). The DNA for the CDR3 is TGTGCCAGCAGTTTAGGCAGGGACTATCAGCCCCAGCATTTT. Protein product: CASSLGRDYQPQHF.

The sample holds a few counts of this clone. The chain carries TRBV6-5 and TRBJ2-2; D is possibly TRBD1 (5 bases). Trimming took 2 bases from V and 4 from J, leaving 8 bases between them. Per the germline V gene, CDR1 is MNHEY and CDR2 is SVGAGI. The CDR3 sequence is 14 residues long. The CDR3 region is CASSYAGSTGELFF. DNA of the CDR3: TGTGCCAGCAGTTACGCAGGGTCCACCGGGGAGCTGTTTTTT.

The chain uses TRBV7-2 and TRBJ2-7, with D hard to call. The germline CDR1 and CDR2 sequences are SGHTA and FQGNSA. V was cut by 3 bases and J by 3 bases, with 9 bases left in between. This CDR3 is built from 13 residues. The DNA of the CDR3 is TGTGCCAGCAGCTTTACCCGGTACTACGAGCAGTACTTC. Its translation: CASSFTRYYEQYF.

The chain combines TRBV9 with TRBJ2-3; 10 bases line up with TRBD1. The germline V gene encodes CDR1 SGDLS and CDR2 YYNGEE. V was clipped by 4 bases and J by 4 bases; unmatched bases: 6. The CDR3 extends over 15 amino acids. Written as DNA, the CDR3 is TGTGCCAGCAGCCCTCTAGGACAGGGGGCAGATACGCAGTATTTT. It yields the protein CASSPLGQGADTQYF.

CDR3 protein: CASSPESGGPGELFF. The CDR3, as DNA: TGTGCCAGCAGCCCAGAGTCGGGGGGCCCCGGGGAGCTGTTTTTT. The chain links TRBV7-3 to TRBJ2-2; D possibly corresponds to TRBD2 (7 bases). The CDR3 is made up of 15 amino acids. CDR1 SGHTA and CDR2 FQGTGA come from the germline V gene. V was cut by 5 bases and J by 6 bases, with 16 bases left in between.

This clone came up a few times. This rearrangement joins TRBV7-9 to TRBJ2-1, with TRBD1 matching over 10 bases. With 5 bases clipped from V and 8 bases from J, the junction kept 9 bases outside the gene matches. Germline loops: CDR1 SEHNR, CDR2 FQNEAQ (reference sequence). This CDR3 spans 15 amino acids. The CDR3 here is CASSLTGQGRDEQFF. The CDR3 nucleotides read TGTGCCAGCAGCCTTACGGGACAGGGGAGGGATGAGCAGTTCTTC.

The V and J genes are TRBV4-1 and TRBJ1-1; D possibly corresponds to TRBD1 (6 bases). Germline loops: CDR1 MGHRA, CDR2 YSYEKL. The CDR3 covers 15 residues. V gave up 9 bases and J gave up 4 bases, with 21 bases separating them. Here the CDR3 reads CASSQGQREGTEAFF. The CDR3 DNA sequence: TGCGCCAGTTCCCAGGGGCAGAGGGAGGGCACTGAAGCTTTCTTT.

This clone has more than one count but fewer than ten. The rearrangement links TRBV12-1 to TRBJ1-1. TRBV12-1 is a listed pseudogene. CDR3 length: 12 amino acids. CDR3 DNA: TGTGCCAGCAGCTTTTATTTCACTGAAGCTTTCTTT. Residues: CASSFYFTEAFF.

The CDR3 reads CSVAGTSGRVSEQFF. Written as DNA, the CDR3 is TGCAGCGTTGCAGGGACTAGCGGGAGGGTGAGTGAGCAGTTCTTC. V and J are TRBV29-1 and TRBJ2-1; 16 bases line up with TRBD2. The V segment lost 4 bases and the J segment 9 bases; nucleotides outside the gene matches: 6. This CDR3 spans 15 amino acids. Germline lookup yields CDR1 SQVTM and CDR2 ANQGSEA.

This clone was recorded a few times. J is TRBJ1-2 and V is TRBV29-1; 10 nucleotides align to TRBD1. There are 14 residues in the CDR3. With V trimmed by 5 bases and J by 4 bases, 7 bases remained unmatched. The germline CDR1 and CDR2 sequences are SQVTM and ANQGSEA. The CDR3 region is CSVFSGQGFYGYTF. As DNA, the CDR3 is TGCAGCGTTTTTTCGGGACAGGGGTTCTATGGCTACACCTTC.

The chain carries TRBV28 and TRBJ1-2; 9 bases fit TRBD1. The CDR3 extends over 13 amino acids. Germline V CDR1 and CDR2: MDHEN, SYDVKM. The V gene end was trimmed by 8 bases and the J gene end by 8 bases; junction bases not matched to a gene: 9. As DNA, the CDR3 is TGTGCCAGCGGGACAGGGACTTCCCAGGGCTACACCTTC. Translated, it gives CASGTGTSQGYTF.

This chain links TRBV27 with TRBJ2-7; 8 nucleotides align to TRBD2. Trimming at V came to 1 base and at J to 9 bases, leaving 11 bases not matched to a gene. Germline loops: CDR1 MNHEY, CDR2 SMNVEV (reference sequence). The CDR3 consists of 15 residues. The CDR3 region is CASSLYSGRDSRQYF. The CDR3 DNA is TGTGCCAGCAGTTTATACAGCGGGAGAGATTCTCGGCAGTACTTC.

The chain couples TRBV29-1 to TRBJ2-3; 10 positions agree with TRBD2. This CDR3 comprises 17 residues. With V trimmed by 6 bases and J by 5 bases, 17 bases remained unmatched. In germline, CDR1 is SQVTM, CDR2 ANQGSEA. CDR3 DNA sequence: TGCAGCGTCGCTCGGGAGCGGGGGGGCCTTGGGAGAGATACGCAGTATTTT. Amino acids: CSVARERGGLGRDTQYF.

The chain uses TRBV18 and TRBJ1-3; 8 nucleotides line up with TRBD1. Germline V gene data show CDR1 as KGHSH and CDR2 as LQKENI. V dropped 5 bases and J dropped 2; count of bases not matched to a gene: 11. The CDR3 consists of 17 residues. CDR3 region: CASSLAGTGVTGNTIYF. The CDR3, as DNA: TGTGCCAGCTCATTGGCGGGGACAGGAGTTACTGGAAACACCATATATTTT.

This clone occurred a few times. The CDR3 sequence is CASSSRGTGYNEQFF. CDR3 nucleotide sequence: TGTGCCAGCAGTTCTAGGGGGACAGGCTACAATGAGCAGTTCTTC. This sequence joins TRBV6-5 and TRBJ2-1; 8 nucleotides agree with TRBD1. The length of the CDR3 is 15 residues. The J segment lost 3 bases and the V segment lost 4 bases, leaving 5 bases of the junction unmatched. Germline values: CDR1 MNHEY, CDR2 SVGAGI.

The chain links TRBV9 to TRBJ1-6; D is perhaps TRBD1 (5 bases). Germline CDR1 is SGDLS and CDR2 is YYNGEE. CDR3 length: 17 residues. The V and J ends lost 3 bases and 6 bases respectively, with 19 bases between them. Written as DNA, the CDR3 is TGTGCCAGCAGCGCGACCGGGGGTCCTATAACTAATTCACCCCTCCACTTT. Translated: CASSATGGPITNSPLHF.

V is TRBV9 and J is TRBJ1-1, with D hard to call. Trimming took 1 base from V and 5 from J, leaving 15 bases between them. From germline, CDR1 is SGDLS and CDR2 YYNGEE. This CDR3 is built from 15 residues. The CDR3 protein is CASSVSGSLPTEAFF. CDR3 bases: TGTGCCAGCAGCGTATCGGGGTCTCTCCCGACTGAAGCTTTCTTT.

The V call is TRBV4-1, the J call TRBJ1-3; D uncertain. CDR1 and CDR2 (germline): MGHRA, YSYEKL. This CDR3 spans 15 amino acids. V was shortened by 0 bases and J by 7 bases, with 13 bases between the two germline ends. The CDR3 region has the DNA TGCGCCAGCAGCCAAGATAGCGCCAGTAAGAACACCATATATTTT. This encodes CASSQDSASKNTIYF.

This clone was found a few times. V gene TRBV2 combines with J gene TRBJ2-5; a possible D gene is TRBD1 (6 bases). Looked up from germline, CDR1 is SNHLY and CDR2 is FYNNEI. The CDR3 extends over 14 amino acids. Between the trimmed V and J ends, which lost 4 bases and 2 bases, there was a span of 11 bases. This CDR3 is CASSGQGLQETQYF. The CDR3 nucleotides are TGTGCCAGCAGTGGGCAGGGGCTTCAAGAGACCCAGTACTTC.

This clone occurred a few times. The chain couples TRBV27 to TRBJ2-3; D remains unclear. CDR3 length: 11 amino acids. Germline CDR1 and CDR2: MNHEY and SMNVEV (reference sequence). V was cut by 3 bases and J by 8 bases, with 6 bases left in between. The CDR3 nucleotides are TGTGCCAGCAGTTTGACGGGTACGCAGTATTTT. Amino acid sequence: CASSLTGTQYF.

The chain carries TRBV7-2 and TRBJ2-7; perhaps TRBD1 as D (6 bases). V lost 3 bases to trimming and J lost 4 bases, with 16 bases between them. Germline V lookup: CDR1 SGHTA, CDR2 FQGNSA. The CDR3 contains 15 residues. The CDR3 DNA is TGTGCCAGCAGCTTCACAGGGCCGGCGTATTACGAGCAGTACTTC. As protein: CASSFTGPAYYEQYF.

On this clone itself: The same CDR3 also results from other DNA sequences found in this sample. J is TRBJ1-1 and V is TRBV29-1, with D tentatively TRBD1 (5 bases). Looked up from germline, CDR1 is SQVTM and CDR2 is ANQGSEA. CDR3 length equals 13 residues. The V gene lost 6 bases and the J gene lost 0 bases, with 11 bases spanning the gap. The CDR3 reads CSVGGLMNTEAFF. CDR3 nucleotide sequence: TGCAGCGTGGGGGGACTGATGAACACTGAAGCTTTCTTT. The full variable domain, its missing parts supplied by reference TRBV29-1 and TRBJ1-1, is SAVISQKPSRDICQRGTSLTIQCQVDSQVTMMFWYRQQPGQSLTLIATANQGSEATYESGFVIDKFPISRPNLTFSTLTVSNMSPEDSSIYLCSVGGLMNTEAFFGQGTRLTVV.